Listed below are T cell receptor beta chains from one sample, sequenced in a study of control samples from healthy donors and cancer patients. The repertoire was sequenced with immunoSEQ multiplex PCR; TCRdb's copy has only in-frame clones and lacks some. The table has about 120,000 clones, 85% to 90% seen once. The specimen was blood. Source of these receptors: a man aged 25-45 years in good health. CDR3s include the opening cysteine and the closing phenylalanine or tryptophan. The D gene is left open where the match is weak. The size field is filled for only some rows; it gives once, few, many or a size class.

j_call clone_size v_call d_call cdr3_aa cdr3_nt
TRBJ2-7 NA TRBV5-6 NA CASTQKWDTYEQYF TGTGCCAGCACCCAAAAATGGGACACCTACGAGCAGTACTTC
TRBJ2-2 NA TRBV5-1 NA CASSTQGSGELFF TGCGCCAGCAGTACTCAGGGTTCAGGGGAGCTGTTTTTT
TRBJ2-1 NA TRBV19 TRBD2 CASSMRGADNEQFF TGTGCCAGTAGTATGCGGGGGGCAGACAATGAGCAGTTCTTC
TRBJ2-3 NA TRBV5-5 NA CASSRRPARSTDDTQYF TGTGCCAGCAGCCGCCGACCTGCCCGGTCGACTGACGATACGCAGTATTTT
TRBJ1-2 NA TRBV24-1 NA CATSDLVGAGYTF TGTGCCACCAGTGATTTGGTCGGGGCTGGCTACACCTTC
TRBJ2-7 NA TRBV4-1 NA CASSLSYSSQNEQYF TGCGCCAGCAGCCTGTCTTACTCCTCCCAAAACGAGCAGTACTTC
TRBJ2-7 NA TRBV29-1 NA CSVGQAYEQYF TGCAGCGTTGGACAAGCCTACGAGCAGTACTTC
TRBJ1-1 NA TRBV29-1 NA CSVDSRIRNTEAFF TGCAGCGTTGATTCCAGGATTAGGAACACTGAAGCTTTCTTT
TRBJ1-1 NA TRBV2 NA CASSEMGRQSTEAFF TGTGCCAGCAGTGAAATGGGACGCCAATCCACTGAAGCTTTCTTT
TRBJ2-6 once TRBV12-3/TRBV12-4 NA CASSLAGANVLTF TGTGCCAGCAGTTTAGCCGGGGCCAACGTCCTGACTTTC
TRBJ1-1 NA TRBV5-1 NA CASSLRGAGVKGEAFF TGCGCCAGCAGCTTGAGGGGCGCGGGGGTTAAAGGTGAAGCTTTCTTT
TRBJ2-7 NA TRBV6-1 TRBD1 CASSDATGAGEQYF TGTGCCAGCAGTGACGCTACAGGGGCGGGCGAGCAGTACTTC
TRBJ2-3 NA TRBV10-3 NA CAISGGGGGLTDTQYF TGTGCCATCAGTGGAGGTGGGGGCGGGCTCACAGATACGCAGTATTTT
TRBJ1-1 NA TRBV30 NA CARSRGNTEAFF TGTGCCCGGAGTCGGGGGAACACTGAAGCTTTCTTT
TRBJ1-1 NA TRBV5-4 NA CASSFGRDTEAFF TGTGCCAGCAGCTTCGGCAGAGACACTGAAGCTTTCTTT
TRBJ2-5 NA TRBV5-1 NA CASSPATGEGTQYF TGCGCCAGCAGCCCCGCCACGGGGGAAGGGACCCAGTACTTC
TRBJ1-2 NA TRBV28 NA CASSLPERVSMGYTF TGTGCCAGCAGTTTACCAGAGAGGGTCTCTATGGGCTACACCTTC
TRBJ1-2 NA TRBV6-1 NA CASSENREGGYTF TGTGCCAGCAGTGAAAACAGAGAGGGCGGCTACACCTTC
TRBJ1-2 NA TRBV12-3/TRBV12-4 TRBD1 CASSFGTERDSTF TGTGCCAGCAGTTTCGGGACAGAGAGAGACTCCACCTTC
TRBJ2-4 NA TRBV15 NA CATSGLGNIRELKNIQYF TGTGCCACCAGCGGCCTAGGTAATATTCGGGAATTGAAAAACATTCAGTACTTC
TRBJ1-1 NA TRBV19 NA CASIGHLNTEAFF TGTGCCAGTATTGGGCATTTGAACACTGAAGCTTTCTTT
TRBJ1-6 NA TRBV5-1 TRBD1 CASSFLDRASSYNSPLHF TGCGCCAGCAGCTTTCTGGACAGGGCTAGCTCCTATAATTCACCCCTCCACTTT
TRBJ1-1 NA TRBV5-6 TRBD1 CASSPPGQGPTEAFF TGTGCCAGCAGCCCCCCGGGACAGGGACCCACTGAAGCTTTCTTT